The clone carrying this TCR beta chain was counted between two and nine times. Its cognate antigen is unknown. Trimming at V came to 8 bases and at J to 1 base, leaving 6 bases not matched to a gene. There are 16 residues in the CDR3. CDR1 is MNHEY, CDR2 SVGEGT, per germline. These data belong to a study of healthy donors' naive CD4 and CD8 T cells. Naive CD4+ cells were sorted as CD4+CD8-CD45RO-CD45RA+; naive CD8+ as CD8+CD4-CD45RA+CD27bright. A linear amplification protocol produced the TCR libraries from 500 ng of total RNA. TCRdb used MiXCR to reprocess the reads, holding one entry per CDR3 protein. This table holds roughly 200,000 distinct CDR3 sequences, over 60% found once. Study results and caveats: Around 14% of CD4/CD8 propensity variance appeared explained by V, J and CDR3 charge. Positive CDR3 charge linked to CD4+ cells, negative to CD8+ cells. Most V and J genes were reportedly biased between naive CD4+ and CD8+ cells.

The sequencing sample was made of naive CD4+ and CD8+ T cells sorted from blood, pooled from several donors. The sequence was obtained from a pool of human donors in good health; the sample pools cells from several healthy donors. The chain recombines TRBV6-2 or TRBV6-3 with TRBJ2-5, with TRBD2 matching over 14 bases. The CDR3 loop reads CASLGLAGGLQETQYF. The CDR3 bases are TGTGCCAGCTTAGGACTAGCGGGAGGCCTCCAAGAGACCCAGTACTTC.